The 22 T cell receptor beta chains below all came from one sample that was sequenced in a study of T cell repertoires in cytomegalovirus infection. TCRdb ran MiXCR on the reads and lists one entry per CDR3 protein. This sample has 150,000 to 200,000 distinct CDR3 sequences; approximately 30% occur once, and the top ten carry around 29%. What was sequenced was PBMCs. The receptors were gathered from a human donor in good health (CMV status not recorded). Some clones in this sample may be carry-over from other donors' samples.

This clonotype turned up a few times. The J gene is TRBJ1-6, the V gene TRBV7-3, with D possibly being TRBD1 (5 bases). Trimming took off 5 bases at V and 7 bases at J, with 15 bases between the two ends. CDR3 size: 15 residues. CDR1 and CDR2 from the germline V gene are SGHTA and FQGTGA. The CDR3 loop is CASSRDSLNNSPLHF. The CDR3 DNA is TGTGCCAGCAGCCGAGACAGCCTAAACAATTCACCCCTCCACTTT.

V usage is TRBV15 and J usage is TRBJ2-7, with TRBD2 matching 7 bases. The CDR3 spans 15 residues. Germline lookup yields CDR1 LNHNV and CDR2 YYDKDF (reference sequence). V was pared by 3 bases and J by 3 bases, with 8 bases of the junction left unmatched. The DNA for the CDR3 is TGTGCCACCAGCAGGATCGGGCGGGGGAACTACGAGCAGTACTTC. The encoded protein is CATSRIGRGNYEQYF.

This clonotype came up many times. The rearrangement joins TRBV7-2 to TRBJ2-3; D call uncertain. Per the germline V gene, CDR1 is SGHTA and CDR2 is FQGNSA. The CDR3 consists of 13 residues. The V gene lost 1 base and the J gene lost 4 bases, with 6 bases spanning the gap. The CDR3 region is CASSLVYSDTQYF. CDR3 DNA sequence: TGTGCCAGCAGCTTAGTGTATTCAGATACGCAGTATTTT.

This rearrangement joins TRBV7-2 to TRBJ2-1; D remains unclear. Looked up from germline, CDR1 is SGHTA and CDR2 is FQGNSA. V was trimmed by 0 bases and J by 4 bases, leaving 7 bases between them. The CDR3 is 14 residues long. CDR3: CASSLAYNYNEQFF. The CDR3 nucleotides are TGTGCCAGCAGCTTAGCGTACAATTACAATGAGCAGTTCTTC.

The chain employs TRBV29-1 and TRBJ1-5, with 12 bases matching TRBD1. Per the germline V gene, CDR1 is SQVTM and CDR2 is ANQGSEA. V shed 4 bases and J 6 bases; nucleotides not matched to a gene: 7. The CDR3 is 15 residues long. This CDR3 is CSVVFRGQGAQPQHF. For the CDR3, the DNA is TGCAGCGTTGTGTTTAGGGGACAGGGGGCTCAGCCCCAGCATTTT.

This clonotype occurred a few times. The chain links TRBV7-8 to TRBJ2-5; weak D call: TRBD2 (6 bases). The V gene lost 6 bases and the J gene lost 5 bases, with 19 bases spanning the gap. CDR3 length: 15 residues. CDR1 SGHVS and CDR2 FQNEAQ come from the germline V gene. The CDR3: CASRDRGKPKETQYF. CDR3 sequence (DNA): TGTGCCAGCAGAGATCGGGGGAAACCAAAGGAGACCCAGTACTTC.

This chain connects TRBV5-4 to TRBJ2-7; TRBD2 aligns across 11 bases. The V segment lost 3 bases and the J segment 6 bases; nucleotides outside the gene matches: 5. This CDR3 comprises 14 residues. Germline V gives CDR1 SGHNT, CDR2 YYREEE (reference sequence). CDR3 in DNA: TGTGCCAGCAGCTCCGGGACTAGCGGCCCCGAGCAGTACTTC. Residues: CASSSGTSGPEQYF. Supplemented by reference TRBV5-4 and TRBJ2-7, the full variable domain reads ETGVTQSPTHLIKTRGQQVTLRCSSQSGHNTVSWYQQALGQGPQFIFQYYREEENGRGNFPPRFSGLQFPNYSSELNVNALELDDSALYLCASSSGTSGPEQYFGPGTRLTVT.

Many counts were recorded for this clonotype. The V and J genes are TRBV6-1 and TRBJ1-1; 9 bases match TRBD1. The CDR3 is made up of 12 amino acids. Trimming at V came to 9 bases and at J to 3 bases, leaving 2 bases not matched to a gene. Germline V CDR1 and CDR2: MNHNS, SASEGT. This CDR3 is CASDRGYTEAFF. DNA of the CDR3: TGTGCCAGTGACAGGGGGTACACTGAAGCTTTCTTT.

This clonotype appeared many times. The genes are TRBV7-2 and TRBJ2-7; no clear D gene. V dropped 5 bases and J dropped 0 bases, with 11 bases sitting between them. The CDR3 is 14 amino acids. Per the germline V gene, CDR1 is SGHTA and CDR2 is FQGNSA. The CDR3 region is CASSTHRSSYEQYF. For the CDR3, the DNA is TGTGCCAGCAGCACACATAGGAGCTCCTACGAGCAGTACTTC.

This clonotype was counted a few times. J is TRBJ1-5 and V is TRBV12-3 or TRBV12-4; D is unclear. V lost 5 bases and J lost 6, with 8 bases in between. The CDR3 loop spans 12 amino acids. The chain's CDR3 is CASSPVGQPQHF. The CDR3 DNA follows: TGTGCCAGCAGTCCGGTCGGTCAGCCCCAGCATTTT.

This clonotype was counted ten times or more. The V and J genes are TRBV7-2 and TRBJ2-5, with 7 bases lining up with TRBD1. The CDR3 extends over 14 amino acids. Germline lookup yields CDR1 SGHTA and CDR2 FQGNSA. The junction had 5 bases not matched to a gene; V was cut back by 4 bases and J by 3 bases. For the CDR3, the DNA is TGTGCCAGCAGCTCAACAGGGGAGAAAGAGACCCAGTACTTC. Amino acid sequence: CASSSTGEKETQYF.

This clonotype was detected once. This chain links TRBV5-1 with TRBJ2-5; 11 bases map to TRBD2. CDR1 SGHRS and CDR2 YFSETQ come from the germline V gene. After removal of 3 bases from V and 7 bases from J, the junction contained 11 bases not matched to a gene. CDR3 length equals 16 residues. The CDR3 region is CASSSTTSGGLGTQYF. The DNA of the CDR3 is TGCGCCAGCAGCTCTACAACTAGCGGGGGTCTGGGGACCCAGTACTTC. The full variable domain, with the rest looked up from reference TRBV5-1 and TRBJ2-5, is KAGVTQTPRYLIKTRGQQVTLSCSPISGHRSVSWYQQTPGQGLQFLFEYFSETQRNKGNFPGRFSGRQFSNSRSEMNVSTLELGDSALYLCASSSTTSGGLGTQYFGPGTRLLVL.

This clonotype turned up a few times. The J gene is TRBJ2-3, the V gene TRBV19; 12 nucleotides agree with TRBD1. Trimming took 4 bases from V and 0 from J; bases not matched to a gene: 5. The CDR3 runs 17 residues. Germline CDR1 LNHDA, CDR2 SQIVND (reference sequence). The CDR3 region is CASSTRDRGRSTDTQYF. The CDR3 region has the DNA TGTGCCAGTAGTACCCGGGACAGGGGGCGGAGCACAGATACGCAGTATTTT.

The table lists this clonotype with many counts. The germline gene is not matched at one end of the junction; a read error may be the cause. V is TRBV7-7 and J is TRBJ2-2; 7 positions agree with TRBD1. The CDR3 sequence is 15 residues long. Germline V lookup: CDR1 SSHAT, CDR2 FNYEAQ (reference sequence). CDR3: CASSLGTANTGELFF. The CDR3 region has the DNA TGTGCTAGCAGCTTAGGGACAGCGAACACCGGGGAGCTGTTTTTT. Using reference TRBV7-7 and TRBJ2-2 for the parts outside the CDR3, the full variable domain is GAGVSQSPRYKVTKRGQDVTLRCDPISSHATLYWYQQALGQGPEFLTYFNYEAQPDKSGLPSDRFSAERPEGSISTLTIQRTEQRDSAMYRCASSLGTANTGELFFGEGSRLTVL.

The chain employs TRBV6-1 and TRBJ1-1, with 11 positions matching TRBD1. Germline V gene lookup returns CDR1 MNHNS and CDR2 SASEGT. V trimming: 5 bases; J trimming: 4 bases; junction bases outside the gene matches: 3. This CDR3 contains 14 residues. CDR3 sequence (DNA): TGTGCCAGCAGTACCGGGACAGGGGGCACTGAAGCTTTCTTT. Translated, it gives CASSTGTGGTEAFF.

This rearrangement joins TRBV19 to TRBJ2-2, with 7 bases lining up with TRBD1. This CDR3 is 14 amino acids long. From germline, CDR1 is LNHDA and CDR2 SQIVND (reference sequence). Germline trimming cut 5 bases from V and 4 bases from J; bases unmatched to any gene: 4. The CDR3 DNA sequence: TGTGCCAGTAGTCCGGGACAGTCCACCGGGGAGCTGTTTTTT. It specifies CASSPGQSTGELFF.

The gene calls are TRBV9 and TRBJ2-3, with D tentatively TRBD1 (5 bases). The CDR3 is 15 residues long. Germline V CDR1 and CDR2: SGDLS, YYNGEE. V was trimmed by 1 base and J by 2 bases, leaving 11 bases between them. CDR3 DNA: TGTGCCAGCAGCGTACAGACAGCCGACACAGATACGCAGTATTTT. Translation gives CASSVQTADTDTQYF.

The chain is built from TRBV10-2 and TRBJ1-4, with unresolved D. V was cut by 7 bases and J by 0 bases, with 9 bases left in between. This CDR3 has 14 amino acids. Germline V gene lookup returns CDR1 WSHSY and CDR2 SAAADI. CDR3 residues: CASMGSATNEKLFF. The CDR3 bases are TGCGCCAGCATGGGGAGTGCAACTAATGAAAAACTGTTTTTT.

This clonotype was recorded many times. V and J are TRBV7-2 and TRBJ2-1, with TRBD1 as a possible D gene (5 bases). This CDR3 has 16 residues. Trimming left V 5 bases short and J 7 bases short, with 21 bases between. Germline CDR1 reads SGHTA; CDR2 reads FQGNSA. The CDR3 DNA is TGTGCCAGCAGCCCCCTAGGCAGGGCTTCACGGAATGAGCAGTTCTTC. It specifies CASSPLGRASRNEQFF.

This clonotype was observed a handful of times. This chain links TRBV12-3 or TRBV12-4 with TRBJ2-7; D assignment may be TRBD1 or TRBD2 (5 bases each). The V end lost 3 bases, the J end lost 7 bases, and 13 bases lay between the germline ends. The CDR3 runs 13 residues. The CDR3 DNA follows: TGTGCCAGCAGTTTGTTGGGGGATTTGGAGCAGTACTTC. Translation gives CASSLLGDLEQYF.

The rearrangement uses TRBV2 and TRBJ2-1; 10 bases are shared with TRBD2. The CDR3 totals 15 residues. From germline, CDR1 is SNHLY and CDR2 FYNNEI. The V gene end was trimmed by 2 bases and the J gene end by 6 bases; junction bases not matched to a gene: 4. CDR3 loop: CASSETRTSGNEQFF. CDR3 coding DNA: TGTGCCAGCAGTGAAACCCGGACTAGCGGCAATGAGCAGTTCTTC.

There are many counts of this clonotype. The genes are TRBV11-2 and TRBJ1-1; 8 bases agree with TRBD1. The germline V gene encodes CDR1 SGHAT and CDR2 FQNNGV. With V trimmed by 2 bases and J by 5 bases, 4 bases remained unmatched. CDR3 length equals 14 residues. This CDR3 is CASSLSGQGTEAFF. The CDR3 bases are TGTGCCAGCAGCTTATCTGGACAGGGTACTGAAGCTTTCTTT. Variable domain in full (rest from reference TRBV11-2 and TRBJ1-1): EAGVAQSPRYKIIEKRQSVAFWCNPISGHATLYWYQQILGQGPKLLIQFQNNGVVDDSQLPKDRFSAERLKGVDSTLKIQPAKLEDSAVYLCASSLSGQGTEAFFGQGTRLTVV.